A selection of T cell receptor beta chains follows, all from one sample in a study of T cell repertoires in cytomegalovirus infection. TCRdb reprocessed the reads via MiXCR and lists one record per CDR3 protein. Of roughly 990,000 distinct CDR3 sequences detected, around a third appear once; the ten largest clones hold more than 12%. These TCRs are of unknown antigen specificity. The sample here was cultured CD8+ T cells from PBMCs, taken from culture after CMV antigen stimulation. The receptors here all came from a human donor in good health (CMV status not recorded). Some clones in this sample may be carry-over from other donors' samples. The CDR3 runs from the conserved cysteine through the conserved F or W. A D gene is named only where the DNA matches it firmly. The listing skips clone size in some rows; elsewhere it reads once, few, many or a size class.

J gene | V gene | clone size | D gene | CDR3 DNA | CDR3 protein
TRBJ2-1 | TRBV6-2/TRBV6-3 | few | . | TGTGCCAGCAGTTACAAACAGGACGCCTACAATGAGCAGTTCTTC | CASSYKQDAYNEQFF
TRBJ1-2 | TRBV28 | . | TRBD1 | TGTGCCAGCAGTTCCAGGACAGGGGTGCTTCTCTATGGCTACACCTTC | CASSSRTGVLLYGYTF
TRBJ1-1 | TRBV6-2/TRBV6-3 | . | TRBD1 | TGTGCCAGCAGTTACTACCGGACAGGGGGCTGGACTGAAGCTTTCTTT | CASSYYRTGGWTEAFF
TRBJ2-2 | TRBV6-1 | few | . | TGTGCCAGCAGTGACCCTTATACAGGGAGCACCGGGGAGCTGTTTTTT | CASSDPYTGSTGELFF
TRBJ2-3 | TRBV9 | . | TRBD2 | TGTGCCAGCAGCTCGAGGCGGGGGGGCCTTTCTGGCACAGATACGCAGTATTTT | CASSSRRGGLSGTDTQYF
TRBJ1-3 | TRBV7-6 | . | . | TGTGCCAGCAGCTCTAGGCCGGGGGCAGAGACTGTTGGAAACACCATATATTTT | CASSSRPGAETVGNTIYF
TRBJ2-5 | TRBV12-3/TRBV12-4 | few | TRBD2 | TGTGCCAGCAGACCTATAGCGGGGGGGCAGGAGACCCAGTACTTC | CASRPIAGGQETQYF
TRBJ2-3 | TRBV7-8 | . | TRBD1 | TGTGCCAGCAGCTTACCCCACGGACAGGGCACCCCAGATACGCAGTATTTT | CASSLPHGQGTPDTQYF
TRBJ2-7 | TRBV7-6 | many | . | TGTGCCAGCAGCCCCGGGACGCGCTACGAGCAGTACTTC | CASSPGTRYEQYF
TRBJ1-2 | TRBV12-5 | . | TRBD1 | TGTGCTAGTGGTTTGGACCAGAATTCCAAAACAGGGGGGAACTATGGCTACACCTTC | CASGLDQNSKTGGNYGYTF
TRBJ1-4 | TRBV7-3 | . | . | TGTGCCAGCAGCTTGGACAGATATAATGAAAAACTGTTTTTT | CASSLDRYNEKLFF
TRBJ2-7 | TRBV12-5 | . | TRBD2 | TGTGCTAGTGGCCCGGGGACTAGCGGGGGGGCCTTTCCCGAGCAGTACTTC | CASGPGTSGGAFPEQYF
TRBJ1-5 | TRBV11-3 | . | . | TGTGCCAGCAGCTTTATGGAGCCACTCGAAAATCAGCCCCAGCATTTT | CASSFMEPLENQPQHF
TRBJ2-3 | TRBV19 | few | TRBD2 | TGTGCCAGTAGTATGGGACTAGCGGGGGGGCCGGTCACAGATACGCAGTATTTT | CASSMGLAGGPVTDTQYF
TRBJ2-7 | TRBV6-5 | once | . | TGTGCCAGCAGCGCTACCTTAGACGAGCAGTACTTC | CASSATLDEQYF
TRBJ2-3 | TRBV12-3/TRBV12-4 | many | TRBD1 | TGTGCCAGCAGTCCCGGGACAGGGGGCGCAGGAGATACGCAGTATTTT | CASSPGTGGAGDTQYF
TRBJ2-3 | TRBV18 | . | . | TGTGCCAGCTCACCTAGCTTGGAACAGGGCGGCACAGATACGCAGTATTTT | CASSPSLEQGGTDTQYF
TRBJ1-1 | TRBV2 | . | TRBD1 | TGTGCCAGCAGTGACCCCCAGGGGGCCGTGAGTTCGGCTGAAGCTTTCTTT | CASSDPQGAVSSAEAFF
TRBJ1-2 | TRBV7-6 | few | . | TGTGCCAGCATCAATCGGGGTGGCTACACCTTC | CASINRGGYTF
TRBJ1-5 | TRBV27 | . | . | TGTGCCAGCAGTTCTCCGGGTTATAGCGATCAGCCCCAGCATTTT | CASSSPGYSDQPQHF
TRBJ2-1 | TRBV5-4 | . | . | TGTGCCAGCAGCTTCCCGGAGGGGGCGCGGTACGAGCAGTTCTTC | CASSFPEGARYEQFF
TRBJ1-6 | TRBV12-3/TRBV12-4 | few | TRBD1 | TGTGCCAGCAGTTTTAGGCGGGACAGGGAGAATTCACCCCTCCACTTT | CASSFRRDRENSPLHF
TRBJ2-7 | TRBV27 | . | . | TGTGCCGCAGGGGTCTACGAGCAGTACTTC | CAAGVYEQYF
TRBJ2-5 | TRBV6-1 | . | . | TGTGCCAGCAGTGAAGAGGACGTGCTAAGGGAGACCCAGTACTTC | CASSEEDVLRETQYF
TRBJ2-2 | TRBV7-8 | many | . | TGTGCCAGCAGCTTAGCAAAAACCGGGGAGCTGTTTTTT | CASSLAKTGELFF
TRBJ2-3 | TRBV7-3 | . | . | TGTGCCAGCAGCTTAAGTGGTAGTCCAGATACGCAGTATTTT | CASSLSGSPDTQYF
TRBJ2-3 | TRBV7-8 | many | . | TGTGCCAGCAGCTTAGCTCTGGGGTATAGCACAGATACGCAGTATTTT | CASSLALGYSTDTQYF
TRBJ2-2 | TRBV4-2 | . | . | TGTGCCAGCAGCCAAGGGGGACGCAGGAACACCGGGGAGCTGTTTTTT | CASSQGGRRNTGELFF
TRBJ1-2 | TRBV7-8 | many | . | TGTGCCAGCAGCTTAGACAGGCGAGAGGATGGCTACACCTTC | CASSLDRREDGYTF
TRBJ2-2 | TRBV7-9 | few | . | TGTGCCACTACTATCACCGGGGAGCTGTTTTTT | CATTITGELFF
TRBJ1-1 | TRBV7-6 | many | . | TGTGCCAGTAGCGGAGGTGACACTGAAGCTTTCTTT | CASSGGDTEAFF
TRBJ2-3 | TRBV7-9 | few | . | TGTGCCAGCAGCCCCCTGACGCGGAGCACAGATACGCAGTATTTT | CASSPLTRSTDTQYF
TRBJ2-2 | TRBV7-6 | . | . | TGTGCTAGCGGAGCGAGCGGCCAGAACACCGGGGAGCTGTTTTTT | CASGASGQNTGELFF
TRBJ1-1 | TRBV6-5 | few | TRBD1 | TGTGCCAGCAGTTACTCGAGGAGGGGGCGCGTTTATATGAACACTGAAGCTTTCTTT | CASSYSRRGRVYMNTEAFF
TRBJ2-3 | TRBV6-6 | . | TRBD2 | TGTGCCATGTCTAGCGGGGGGGGAACAGATACGCAGTATTTT | CAMSSGGGTDTQYF
TRBJ2-7 | TRBV10-3 | . | . | TGTGCCATCAGTGAGTCGGGGGGACGGCCCTACGAGCAGTACTTC | CAISESGGRPYEQYF
TRBJ1-1 | TRBV20-1 | . | . | TGCAGTGCAAGGTTAGGACAGATGAACACTGAAGCTTTCTTT | CSARLGQMNTEAFF
TRBJ2-7 | TRBV27 | . | . | TGTGCCAGCAGCTTCCAGGACAGCTCCTACGAGCAGTACTTC | CASSFQDSSYEQYF
TRBJ2-3 | TRBV11-2 | . | . | TGTGCCAGCAGCCTAGGGCCGGGTGAAAAGACTTACACAGATACGCAGTATTTT | CASSLGPGEKTYTDTQYF
TRBJ2-7 | TRBV6-1 | . | TRBD1 | TGTGCCAGCAGTTACCTCGGGACAGGCGGCCAGCAGTACTTC | CASSYLGTGGQQYF
TRBJ2-5 | TRBV6-5 | . | . | TGTGCCAGCACCCCAACGAGACTAACCCAAGAGACCCAGTACTTC | CASTPTRLTQETQYF
TRBJ2-7 | TRBV20-1 | . | TRBD1 | TGCAGTGCTAGCGGTGACAGGGGTTACGAGCAGTACTTC | CSASGDRGYEQYF
TRBJ1-5 | TRBV27 | few | . | TGTGCCAGCAGTTACCCCAGGACGCCCCGAAGGCCCCAGCATTTT | CASSYPRTPRRPQHF
TRBJ2-2 | TRBV24-1 | few | TRBD1 | TGTGCCACCAGTGATGGGACAGCTAACACCGGGGAGCTGTTTTTT | CATSDGTANTGELFF
TRBJ2-1 | TRBV6-4 | few | TRBD2 | TGTGCCAGCAGTGCATTCGGGGGGAAAGGGTCCTACAATGAGCAGTTCTTC | CASSAFGGKGSYNEQFF
TRBJ2-5 | TRBV6-1 | . | . | TGTGCCAGCAGTGACATAGGGTGGCTAGGAGAGACCCAGTACTTC | CASSDIGWLGETQYF
TRBJ2-3 | TRBV19 | few | TRBD2 | TGTGCCAGTACCAGCGGGGGGGCCCCGGATACGCAGTATTTT | CASTSGGAPDTQYF
TRBJ1-1 | TRBV12-3/TRBV12-4 | few | . | TGTGCCAGCAGTATACTAGAGCTACCTGAAGCTTTCTTT | CASSILELPEAFF
TRBJ1-1 | TRBV27 | few | . | TGTGCCAGCAGTCTTACAGGGATGTACACTGAAGCTTTCTTT | CASSLTGMYTEAFF
TRBJ2-1 | TRBV27 | . | . | TGTGTCAGCAGAGGTTTCGCGGGGTCCGACAATGAGCAGTTCTTC | CVSRGFAGSDNEQFF
TRBJ1-4 | TRBV27 | few | . | TGTGCCAGCAGTTTCGGGGGCCAGCTTAATGAAAAACTGTTTTTT | CASSFGGQLNEKLFF
TRBJ1-4 | TRBV5-6 | . | TRBD1 | TGTGCCAGCAGCTTCGGGGACAGCGACTCAACTAATGAAAAACTGTTTTTT | CASSFGDSDSTNEKLFF